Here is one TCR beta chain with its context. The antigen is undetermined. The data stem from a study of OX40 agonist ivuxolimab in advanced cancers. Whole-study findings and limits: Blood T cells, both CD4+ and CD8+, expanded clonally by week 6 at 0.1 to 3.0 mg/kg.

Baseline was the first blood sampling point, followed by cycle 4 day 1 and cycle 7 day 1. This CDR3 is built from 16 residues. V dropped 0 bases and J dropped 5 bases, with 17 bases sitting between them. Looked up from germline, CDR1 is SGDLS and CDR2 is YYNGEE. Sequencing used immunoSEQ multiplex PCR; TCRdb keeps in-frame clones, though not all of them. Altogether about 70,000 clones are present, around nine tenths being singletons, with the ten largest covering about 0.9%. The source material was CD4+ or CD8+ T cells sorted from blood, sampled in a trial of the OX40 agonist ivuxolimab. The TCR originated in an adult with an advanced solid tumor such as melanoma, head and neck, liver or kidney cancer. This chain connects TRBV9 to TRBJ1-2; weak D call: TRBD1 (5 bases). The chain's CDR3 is CASSVGGSWGKYGYTF. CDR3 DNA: TGTGCCAGCAGCGTAGGTGGATCGTGGGGGAAATATGGCTACACCTTC.